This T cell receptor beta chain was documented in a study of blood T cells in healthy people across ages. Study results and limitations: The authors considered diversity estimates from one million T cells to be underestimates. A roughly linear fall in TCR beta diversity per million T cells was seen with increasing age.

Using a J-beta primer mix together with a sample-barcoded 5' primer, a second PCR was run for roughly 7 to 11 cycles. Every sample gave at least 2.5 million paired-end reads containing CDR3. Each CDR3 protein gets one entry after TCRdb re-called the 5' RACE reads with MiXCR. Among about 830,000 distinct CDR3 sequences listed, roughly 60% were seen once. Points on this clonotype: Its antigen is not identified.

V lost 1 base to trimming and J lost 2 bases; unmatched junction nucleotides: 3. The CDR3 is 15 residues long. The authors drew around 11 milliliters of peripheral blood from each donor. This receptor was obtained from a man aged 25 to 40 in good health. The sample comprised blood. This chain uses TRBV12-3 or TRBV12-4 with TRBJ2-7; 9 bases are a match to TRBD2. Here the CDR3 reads CASSLGSGGTYEQYF. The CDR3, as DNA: TGTGCCAGCAGTTTAGGTAGCGGGGGTACCTACGAGCAGTACTTC.